A selection of T cell receptor beta chains follows, all from one sample in a study of OX40 agonist ivuxolimab in advanced cancers. Assay: immunoSEQ multiplex PCR; the TCRdb copy retains only in-frame clones and omits some. The profile covers more than 60,000 clones, with 90% appearing a single time and more than 0.3% taken by the ten largest. The sample in question was CD4+ or CD8+ T cells sorted from blood, obtained in a trial of the OX40 agonist ivuxolimab. The receptor set was obtained from an adult with an advanced solid tumor such as melanoma, head and neck, liver or kidney cancer. Both conserved end residues are part of each CDR3. Each record gives: J gene, clone size, CDR3 length, D gene, V gene, CDR3 DNA, CDR3 protein. D genes are given only for firm matches. Size is stated for part of the rows, as once, few or many counts, or as a class when the clone is expanded.

>TRBJ1-2|-|13|-|TRBV7-9
TGTGCCAGCAGCTTAGGGATTAACTATGGCTACACCTTC
CASSLGINYGYTF
>TRBJ2-7|-|16|TRBD2|TRBV18
TGTGCCAGCTCACCACTTGTCGGAGCGGGAGTCTACGAGCAGTACTTC
CASSPLVGAGVYEQYF
>TRBJ2-3|-|17|-|TRBV19
TGTGCCAGCACCGAGGCGGGGGCTGCGTTTAGCACAGATACGCAGTATTTT
CASTEAGAAFSTDTQYF
>TRBJ2-1|few|13|-|TRBV6-5
TGTGCCAGCAGTACCCCTAGCAGCCATGAGCAGTTCTTC
CASSTPSSHEQFF
>TRBJ1-4|-|14|TRBD1|TRBV13
TGTGCCAGCAGCTCAGGACAGGGGGGTGAAAAACTGTTTTTT
CASSSGQGGEKLFF
>TRBJ1-2|-|15|-|TRBV21-1
TGTGCCAGCAGCGACCGGACAGGGGGGGACTATGGCTACACCTTC
CASSDRTGGDYGYTF
>TRBJ1-2|-|16|-|TRBV27
TGTGCCAGCAGTTTTCTACAAGGGGACCCCACCTATGGCTACACCTTC
CASSFLQGDPTYGYTF
>TRBJ2-5|-|11|-|TRBV2
TGTGCCGGCCGATATCAAGAGACCCAGTACTTC
CAGRYQETQYF
>TRBJ1-2|-|11|-|TRBV10-3
TGTGCAATCAGGGATAACTATGGCTACACCTTC
CAIRDNYGYTF
>TRBJ2-7|-|15|TRBD1|TRBV19
TGTGCCAGCAGAACCCGGGACAGGGATTCCTACGAGCAGTACTTC
CASRTRDRDSYEQYF
>TRBJ2-5|-|15|-|TRBV7-2
TGTGCCAGCAGCTCCCCCTCGACAAGTAGAACGACCCAGTACTTC
CASSSPSTSRTTQYF
>TRBJ2-1|-|13|-|TRBV7-6
TGTGCCAGCAGCTTAGCGATAGTGACTGAGCAGTTCTTC
CASSLAIVTEQFF
>TRBJ1-4|-|14|TRBD1|TRBV6-1
TGTGCCAGCCGAAACAGGGGGACTAATGAAAAACTGTTTTTT
CASRNRGTNEKLFF
>TRBJ2-3|-|13|-|TRBV15
TGTGCCACCAGCAGGGTTAGCACAGATACGCAGTATTTT
CATSRVSTDTQYF
>TRBJ1-5|-|13|-|TRBV30
TGTGCCTGGAGTGGGACAGAAAATCAGCCCCAGCATTTT
CAWSGTENQPQHF
>TRBJ2-7|-|14|TRBD1|TRBV2
TGTGCCAGCAGTGACTGGACAGGGATCACCGAGCAGTACTTC
CASSDWTGITEQYF
>TRBJ1-3|-|16|-|TRBV6-5
TGTGCCAGCAGTTCAAAGGGGGAACCGTCTGGAAACACCATATATTTT
CASSSKGEPSGNTIYF
>TRBJ1-2|-|15|-|TRBV21-1
TGTGCCAGCAGCCGATTTCAGGAGAGAAACTATGGCTACACCTTC
CASSRFQERNYGYTF
>TRBJ1-4|once|12|-|TRBV6-6
TGTGCCAGCAGTTACGGACTTGAAAAACTGTTTTTT
CASSYGLEKLFF
>TRBJ2-7|-|12|-|TRBV29-1
TGCAGCGTTGAACAGGGCTCCTACGAGCAGTACTTC
CSVEQGSYEQYF
>TRBJ1-6|-|13|TRBD1|TRBV2
TGTGCCACCGGGGACAGGGGTAATTCACCCCTCCACTTT
CATGDRGNSPLHF
>TRBJ1-1|-|15|TRBD1|TRBV25-1
TGTGCCAGCAGTGATCCTGGGACAGGGAACACTGAAGCTTTCTTT
CASSDPGTGNTEAFF
>TRBJ1-2|-|15|TRBD1|TRBV5-1
TGCGCCAGCAGCTTGGTTTCAGGGGGGAACTATGGCTACACCTTC
CASSLVSGGNYGYTF
>TRBJ1-5|-|13|-|TRBV27
TGTGCCAGCAGTTGGGTGGGGGGTCAGCCCCAGCATTTT
CASSWVGGQPQHF
>TRBJ1-1|few|14|-|TRBV18
TGTGCCAGCTCACCAGGGACACTGAACACTGAAGCTTTCTTT
CASSPGTLNTEAFF
>TRBJ2-4|-|15|-|TRBV30
TGTGCCTGGAGGACTCGAGGTGTAGCCAAAAACATTCAGTACTTC
CAWRTRGVAKNIQYF
>TRBJ1-1|-|13|-|TRBV2
TGTGCCAGCAGTGAAGATGCATCCTCAGAAGCTTTCTTT
CASSEDASSEAFF
>TRBJ1-2|-|13|-|TRBV6-9
TGTGCCAGCAGTACCGGACAGAACTATGGCTACACCTTC
CASSTGQNYGYTF
>TRBJ2-2|-|17|TRBD1|TRBV5-1
TGCGCCAGCAGCACCCTCCGGACAGGGGGCTTTATCGGGGAGCTGTTTTTT
CASSTLRTGGFIGELFF
>TRBJ2-3|-|16|TRBD2|TRBV5-4
TGTGCCAGCAGCTCCAAAGCGGGGGGCATCACAGATACGCAGTATTTT
CASSSKAGGITDTQYF
>TRBJ2-7|-|15|-|TRBV4-1
TGCGCCAGCAGCCAAAACCAGGGGAGGACCTACGAGCAGTACTTC
CASSQNQGRTYEQYF